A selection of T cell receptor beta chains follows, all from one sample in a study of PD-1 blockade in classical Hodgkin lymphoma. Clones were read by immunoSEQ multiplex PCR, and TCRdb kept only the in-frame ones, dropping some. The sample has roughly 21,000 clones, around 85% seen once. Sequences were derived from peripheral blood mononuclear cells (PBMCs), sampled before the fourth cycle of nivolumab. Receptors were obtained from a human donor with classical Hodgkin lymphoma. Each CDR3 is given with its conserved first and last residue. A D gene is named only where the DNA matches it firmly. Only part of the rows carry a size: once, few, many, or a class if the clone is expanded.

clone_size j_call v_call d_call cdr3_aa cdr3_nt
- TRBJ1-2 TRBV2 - CASSVLGGDGYTF TGTGCCAGCAGTGTTCTTGGGGGCGATGGCTACACCTTC
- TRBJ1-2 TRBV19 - CASSPTGLGEGYTF TGTGCCAGTAGTCCTACAGGCCTGGGGGAAGGCTACACCTTC
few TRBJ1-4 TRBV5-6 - CASSRDRLNEKLFF TGTGCCAGCAGCAGAGACAGGCTGAATGAAAAACTGTTTTTT
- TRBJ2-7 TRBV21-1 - CASSVSGRGPGEQYF TGTGCCAGCAGCGTTTCGGGCCGGGGCCCTGGGGAGCAGTACTTC
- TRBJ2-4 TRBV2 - CASQDHRDAKNIQYF TGTGCCAGCCAGGATCACAGGGATGCCAAAAACATTCAGTACTTC
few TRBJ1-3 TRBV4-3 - CASSQDGGGNTIYF TGCGCCAGCAGCCAAGATGGCGGAGGAAACACCATATATTTT
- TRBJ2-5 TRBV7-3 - CASSVGRRIWQETQYF TGTGCCAGCAGCGTAGGACGGAGGATATGGCAAGAGACCCAGTACTTC
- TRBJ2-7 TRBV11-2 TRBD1 CASSLGSGGYEQYF TGTGCCAGCAGCTTAGGATCAGGGGGCTACGAGCAGTACTTC
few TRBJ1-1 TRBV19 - CASSIGQGGEAFF TGTGCCAGTAGTATCGGTCAGGGAGGTGAAGCTTTCTTT
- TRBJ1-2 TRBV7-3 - CASSYDGTNYGYTF TGTGCCAGCAGCTATGACGGGACAAACTATGGCTACACCTTC
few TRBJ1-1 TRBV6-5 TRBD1 CASSWETGRKAFF TGTGCCAGCAGTTGGGAGACAGGGCGTAAAGCTTTCTTT
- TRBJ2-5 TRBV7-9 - CASTSRGRETQYF TGTGCCAGCACGAGCCGGGGACGGGAGACCCAGTACTTC
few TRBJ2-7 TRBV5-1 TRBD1 CASSLGTGGGYEQYF TGCGCCAGCAGCTTAGGGACAGGCGGTGGTTACGAGCAGTACTTC
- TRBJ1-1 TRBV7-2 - CASSLVVNTEAFF TGTGCCAGCAGCTTAGTAGTGAACACTGAAGCTTTCTTT
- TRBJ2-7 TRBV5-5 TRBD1 CASSFSGTGAYEQYF TGCGCCAGCAGCTTCTCCGGGACAGGGGCCTACGAGCAGTACTTC
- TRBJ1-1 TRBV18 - CASSPQTDNEAFF TGTGCCAGCTCACCACAGACAGACAATGAAGCTTTCTTT
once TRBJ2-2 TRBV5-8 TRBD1 CASSWMTGSAIAWELFF TGTGCCAGCAGCTGGATGACAGGGTCGGCTATTGCCTGGGAGCTGTTTTTT
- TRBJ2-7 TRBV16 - CASSQSGEQYF TGTGCCAGCAGCCAATCGGGCGAGCAGTACTTC
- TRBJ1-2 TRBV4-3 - CASSPGRGYTF TGCGCCAGCAGCCCAGGGCGAGGCTACACCTTC
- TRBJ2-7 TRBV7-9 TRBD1 CASSLGMAGTGYEQYF TGTGCCAGCAGCTTAGGGATGGCAGGGACAGGGTACGAGCAGTACTTC
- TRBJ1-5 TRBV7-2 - CASSPQGNQPQHF TGTGCCAGCAGCCCTCAGGGGAATCAGCCCCAGCATTTT
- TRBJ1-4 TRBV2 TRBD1 CASRPTGTVNEKLFF TGTGCCAGCAGACCGACAGGGACGGTAAATGAAAAACTGTTTTTT
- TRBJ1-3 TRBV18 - CASSPPAAYSGNTIYF TGTGCCAGCTCACCACCCGCGGCCTACTCTGGAAACACCATATATTTT
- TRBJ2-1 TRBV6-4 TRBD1 CASSDAGTGLNEQFF TGTGCCAGCAGTGACGCCGGGACAGGGCTCAATGAGCAGTTCTTC
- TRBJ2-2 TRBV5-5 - CASSLRQLDGELFF TGTGCCAGCAGCTTAAGGCAGTTGGACGGGGAGCTGTTTTTT
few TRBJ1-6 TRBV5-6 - CASSPGGYNSPLHF TGTGCCAGCAGCCCGGGGGGGTATAATTCACCCCTCCACTTT
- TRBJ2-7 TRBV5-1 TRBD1 CASSWRDRGPREQYF TGCGCCAGCAGCTGGCGGGACAGGGGTCCGCGGGAGCAGTACTTC
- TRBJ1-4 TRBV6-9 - CASSYSATNEKLFF TGTGCCAGCAGTTACTCTGCAACTAATGAAAAACTGTTTTTT
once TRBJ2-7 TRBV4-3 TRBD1 CASSHSGTGSYEQYF TGCGCCAGCAGCCACTCCGGGACAGGTTCCTACGAGCAGTACTTC
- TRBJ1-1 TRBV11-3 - CASSLSEDGEAFF TGTGCCAGCAGCTTATCAGAGGATGGAGAAGCTTTCTTT
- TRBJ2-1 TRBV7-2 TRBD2 CASRLTSGYNEQFF TGTGCCAGCAGATTGACTAGCGGTTACAATGAGCAGTTCTTC
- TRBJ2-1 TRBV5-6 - CASSLTDSPPYNEQFF TGTGCCAGCAGCTTGACGGACAGTCCTCCCTACAATGAGCAGTTCTTC
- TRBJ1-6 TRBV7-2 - CASSLAIWGAHSPLHF TGTGCCAGCAGCTTAGCGATTTGGGGGGCGCATTCACCCCTCCACTTT
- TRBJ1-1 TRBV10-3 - CAIRRGFGNTEAFF TGTGCCATCAGGCGAGGGTTCGGGAACACTGAAGCTTTCTTT
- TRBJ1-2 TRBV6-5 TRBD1 CASLSGQGRGYTF TGTGCCAGCCTATCGGGACAGGGTAGAGGCTACACCTTC
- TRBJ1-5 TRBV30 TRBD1 CAWKRQGADQPQHF TGTGCCTGGAAGAGACAGGGGGCTGATCAGCCCCAGCATTTT
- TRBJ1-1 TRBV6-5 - CASSTQAGYGTEAFF TGTGCCAGCAGTACCCAGGCAGGGTACGGGACTGAAGCTTTCTTT
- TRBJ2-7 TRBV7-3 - CASSLESGMSYEQYF TGTGCCAGCAGCTTAGAATCAGGAATGTCCTACGAGCAGTACTTC
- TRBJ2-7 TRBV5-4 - CASSFGSSYEQYF TGTGCCAGCAGCTTTGGTTCTTCCTACGAGCAGTACTTC
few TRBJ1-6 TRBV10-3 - CAISERGPGDSPLHF TGTGCCATCAGTGAGCGGGGACCCGGTGATTCACCCCTCCACTTT